The clone carrying this T cell receptor beta chain was recorded a few times. Its antigen is not identified. Semi-nested PCR with Nested Universal Primer A followed constant-region reverse priming of full-length variable regions. TCRdb reprocessed the 5' RACE reads via MiXCR and lists one record per CDR3 protein. The sample yields tens of thousands of distinct CDR3 sequences, around 20% seen once. The V gene lost 1 base and the J gene lost 0 bases, with 13 bases spanning the gap. This CDR3 has 17 residues. The germline gives CDR1 SGHTA, CDR2 FQGNSA. Treg sorting used a CD4+CD25+CD127-/low gate. The study, taken as a whole, reports: Whole repertoires were not studied in the larger cohort, only one V-J beta rearrangement.

The sequence was obtained from a female donor with breast cancer. The sequencing sample was made of Tregs sorted from blood. The rearrangement uses TRBV7-2 and TRBJ1-3; no clear D. CDR3 DNA sequence: TGTGCCAGCAGCTTAGGGCCTGCACCCTTCTCTGGAAACACCATATATTTT. Translated, it gives CASSLGPAPFSGNTIYF.